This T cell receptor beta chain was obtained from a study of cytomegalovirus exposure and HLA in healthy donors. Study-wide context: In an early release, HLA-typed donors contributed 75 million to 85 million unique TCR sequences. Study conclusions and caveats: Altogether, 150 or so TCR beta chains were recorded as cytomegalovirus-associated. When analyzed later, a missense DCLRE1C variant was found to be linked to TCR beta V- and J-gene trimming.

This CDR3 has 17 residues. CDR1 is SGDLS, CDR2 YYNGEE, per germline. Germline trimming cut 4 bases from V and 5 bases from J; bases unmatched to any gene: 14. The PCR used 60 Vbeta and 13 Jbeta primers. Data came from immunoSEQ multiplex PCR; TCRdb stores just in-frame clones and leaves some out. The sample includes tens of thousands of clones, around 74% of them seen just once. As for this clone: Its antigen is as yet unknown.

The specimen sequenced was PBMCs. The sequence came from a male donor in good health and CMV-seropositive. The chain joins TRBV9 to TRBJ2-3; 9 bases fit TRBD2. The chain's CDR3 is CASSPFLRGSGGDTQYF. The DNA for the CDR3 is TGTGCCAGCAGCCCTTTTCTTAGGGGTAGCGGGGGAGATACGCAGTATTTT.